The clone carrying this T cell receptor beta chain was counted a few times. The CDR3 extends over 15 amino acids. V was clipped by 0 bases and J by 0 bases, with 7 bases between them. The germline V gene has CDR1 SGDLS and CDR2 YYNGEE. These data are taken from a study of cytomegalovirus exposure and HLA in healthy donors. PCR primers comprised 60 Vbeta and 13 Jbeta primers. Using immunoSEQ multiplex PCR, the repertoire was profiled, and TCRdb retains in-frame clones only, with some absent. The sample comprises 100,000 to 150,000 clones, about 8.5% of which are singletons, and under 7% rests with the top ten.

The chain has TRBV9 and TRBJ2-1; D gene uncertain. The receptor was derived from a man between 35 and 55 years old in good health and CMV-seronegative. The specimen was PBMCs. This CDR3 reads CASSVVSSSYNEQFF. In nucleotides, the CDR3 is TGTGCCAGCAGCGTAGTAAGCTCCTCCTACAATGAGCAGTTCTTC.